This T cell receptor beta chain was captured by sequencing in a study of control samples from healthy donors and cancer patients. The CDR3 runs 15 residues. Trimming shortened V by 5 bases and J by 4 bases, and 16 bases separated the two germline ends. Per the germline V gene, CDR1 is MNHEY and CDR2 is SVGAGI. Method: immunoSEQ multiplex PCR; TCRdb's copy keeps in-frame clones and lacks some. The repertoire consists of some 210,000 clones, with roughly nine tenths occurring once and the leading ten covering 1.5% to 2%. This chain uses TRBV6-5 with TRBJ2-3; perhaps TRBD2 as D (5 bases). The sequence came from a man aged 25-45 years in good health. Sequencing was performed on blood. The CDR3 bases are TGTGCCAGCAGTAAGGACTGGATCGACGCAGATACGCAGTATTTT. Translated: CASSKDWIDADTQYF.